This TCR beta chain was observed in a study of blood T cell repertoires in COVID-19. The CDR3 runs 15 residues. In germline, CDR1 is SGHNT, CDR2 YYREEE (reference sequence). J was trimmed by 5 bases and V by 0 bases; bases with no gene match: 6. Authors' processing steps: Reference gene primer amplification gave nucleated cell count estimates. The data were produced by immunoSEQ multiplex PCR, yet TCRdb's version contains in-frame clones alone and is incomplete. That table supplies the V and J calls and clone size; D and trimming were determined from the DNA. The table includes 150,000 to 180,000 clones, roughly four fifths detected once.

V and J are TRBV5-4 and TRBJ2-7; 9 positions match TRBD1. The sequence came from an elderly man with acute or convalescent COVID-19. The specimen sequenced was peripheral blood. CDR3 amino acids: CASSLVGTGSHEQYF. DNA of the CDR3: TGTGCCAGCAGCTTGGTTGGGACAGGGTCCCACGAGCAGTACTTC.